A single T cell receptor (beta chain) is shown here with its context. Its antigen is unknown. Sequenced by immunoSEQ multiplex PCR; TCRdb stores in-frame clones only, minus some. In the table there are roughly 25,000 clones, about 90% of which are singletons. This entry comes from a study of tissue T cells after allogeneic stem cell transplantation. Study-level findings and limits: Sampling depth was limited, and the cohort was small and clinically varied. Motif-based clustering found tissue-specific repertoire signatures shared across patients, though few clones were shared.

Losses at the gene ends were 6 bases for V and 0 bases for J; bases not matched to a gene: 2. The CDR3 has 15 amino acids. The germline V gene encodes CDR1 ENHRY and CDR2 SYGVKD. The chain carries TRBV10-3 and TRBJ2-7; 13 bases map to TRBD2. The sample consisted of blood, taken before transplantation. This clonotype was obtained from a male donor at least 60 years old who later had graft-versus-host disease after an allogeneic stem cell transplant. CDR3 DNA: TGTGCCATCAGGAGGACTAGCGGGAGCTCCTACGAGCAGTACTTC. It specifies CAIRRTSGSSYEQYF.